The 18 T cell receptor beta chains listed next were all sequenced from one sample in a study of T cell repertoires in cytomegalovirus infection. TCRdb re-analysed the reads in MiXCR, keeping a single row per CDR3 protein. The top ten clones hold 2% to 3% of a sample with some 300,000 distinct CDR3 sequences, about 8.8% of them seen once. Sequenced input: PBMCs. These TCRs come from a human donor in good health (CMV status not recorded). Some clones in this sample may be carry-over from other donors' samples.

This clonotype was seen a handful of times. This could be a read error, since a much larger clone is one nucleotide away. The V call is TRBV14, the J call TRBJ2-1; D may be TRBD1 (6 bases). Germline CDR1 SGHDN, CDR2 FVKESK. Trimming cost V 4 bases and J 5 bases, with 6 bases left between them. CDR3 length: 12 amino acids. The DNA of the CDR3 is TGTGCCAGCAGCCGGACAGACAATGAGCAGTTCTTC. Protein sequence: CASSRTDNEQFF.

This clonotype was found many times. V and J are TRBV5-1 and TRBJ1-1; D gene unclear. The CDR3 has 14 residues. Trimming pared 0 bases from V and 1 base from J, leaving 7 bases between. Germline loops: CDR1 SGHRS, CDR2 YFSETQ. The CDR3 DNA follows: TGCGCCAGCAGCTTGGAACGGTCGAACACTGAAGCTTTCTTT. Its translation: CASSLERSNTEAFF. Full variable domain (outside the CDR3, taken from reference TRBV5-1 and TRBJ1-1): KAGVTQTPRYLIKTRGQQVTLSCSPISGHRSVSWYQQTPGQGLQFLFEYFSETQRNKGNFPGRFSGRQFSNSRSEMNVSTLELGDSALYLCASSLERSNTEAFFGQGTRLTVV.

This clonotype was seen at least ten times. CDR3 amino acids: CASSSPTSRRDEQYV. CDR3 nucleotide sequence: TGTGCCAGCAGTTCTCCGACTAGCAGGAGGGACGAGCAGTACGTC. This rearrangement joins TRBV28 to TRBJ2-7, with TRBD2 identical over 7 bases. Per germline, CDR1 MDHEN and CDR2 SYDVKM. The CDR3 loop spans 15 amino acids. After removal of 4 bases from V and 5 bases from J, the junction contained 11 bases not matched to a gene.

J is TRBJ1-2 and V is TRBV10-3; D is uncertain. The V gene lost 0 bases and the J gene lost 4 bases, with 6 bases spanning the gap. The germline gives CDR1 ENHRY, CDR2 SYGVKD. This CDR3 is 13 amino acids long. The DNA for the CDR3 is TGTGCCATCAGTGAGTCCAGTACCTATGGCTACACCTTC. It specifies CAISESSTYGYTF.

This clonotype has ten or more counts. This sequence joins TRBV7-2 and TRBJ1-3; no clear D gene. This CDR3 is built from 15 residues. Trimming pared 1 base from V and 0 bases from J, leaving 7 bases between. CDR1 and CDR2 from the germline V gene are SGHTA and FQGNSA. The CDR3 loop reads CASSLERLSGNTIYF. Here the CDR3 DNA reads TGTGCCAGCAGCTTAGAAAGGCTCTCTGGAAACACCATATATTTT.

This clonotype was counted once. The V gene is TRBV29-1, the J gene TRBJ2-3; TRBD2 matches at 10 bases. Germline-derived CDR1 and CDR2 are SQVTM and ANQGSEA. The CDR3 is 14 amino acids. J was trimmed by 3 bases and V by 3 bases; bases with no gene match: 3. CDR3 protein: CSVDGAGGTDTQYF. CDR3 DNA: TGCAGCGTTGATGGAGCGGGGGGGACAGATACGCAGTATTTT.

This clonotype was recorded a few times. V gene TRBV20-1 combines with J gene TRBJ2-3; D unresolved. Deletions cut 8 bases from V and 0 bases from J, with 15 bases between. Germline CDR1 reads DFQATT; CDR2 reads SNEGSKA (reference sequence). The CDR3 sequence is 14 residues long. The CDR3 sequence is CSPEKMGSTDTQYF. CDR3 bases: TGCAGTCCGGAAAAGATGGGGAGCACAGATACGCAGTATTTT.

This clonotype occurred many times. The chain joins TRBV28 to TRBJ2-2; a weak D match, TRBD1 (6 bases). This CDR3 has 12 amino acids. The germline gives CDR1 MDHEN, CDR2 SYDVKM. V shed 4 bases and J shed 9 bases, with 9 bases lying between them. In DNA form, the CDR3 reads TGTGCCAGCAGTTCTTGGGGGCGGGAGCTGTTTTTT. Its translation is CASSSWGRELFF.

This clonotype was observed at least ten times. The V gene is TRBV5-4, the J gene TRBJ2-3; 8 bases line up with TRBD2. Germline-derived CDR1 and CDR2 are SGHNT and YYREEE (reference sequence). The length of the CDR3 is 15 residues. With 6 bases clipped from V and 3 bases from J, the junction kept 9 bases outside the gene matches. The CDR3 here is CASTSGGARTDTQYF. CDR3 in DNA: TGTGCCAGCACCTCGGGGGGGGCGAGAACAGATACGCAGTATTTT.

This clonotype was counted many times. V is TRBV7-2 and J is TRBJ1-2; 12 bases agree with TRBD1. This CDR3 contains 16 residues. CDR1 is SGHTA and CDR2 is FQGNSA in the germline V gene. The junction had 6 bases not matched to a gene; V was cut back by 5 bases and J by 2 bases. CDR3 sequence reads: CASSPGTGGANYGYTF. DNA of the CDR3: TGTGCCAGCAGCCCCGGGACAGGGGGCGCAAACTATGGCTACACCTTC.

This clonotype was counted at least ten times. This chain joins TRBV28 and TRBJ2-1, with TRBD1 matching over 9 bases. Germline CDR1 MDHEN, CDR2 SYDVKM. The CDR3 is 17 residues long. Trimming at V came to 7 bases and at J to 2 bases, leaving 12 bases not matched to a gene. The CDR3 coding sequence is TGTGCCAGCACCTTAACCCCCCGACAGGGGGCCTACAATGAGCAGTTCTTC. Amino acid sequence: CASTLTPRQGAYNEQFF.

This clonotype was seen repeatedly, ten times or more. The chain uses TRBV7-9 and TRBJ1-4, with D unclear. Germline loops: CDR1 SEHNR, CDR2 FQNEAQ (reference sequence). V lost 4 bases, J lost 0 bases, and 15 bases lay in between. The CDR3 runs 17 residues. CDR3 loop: CASSSSMKRSTNEKLFF. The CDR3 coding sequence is TGTGCCAGCAGCTCCTCAATGAAGAGGTCAACTAATGAAAAACTGTTTTTT.

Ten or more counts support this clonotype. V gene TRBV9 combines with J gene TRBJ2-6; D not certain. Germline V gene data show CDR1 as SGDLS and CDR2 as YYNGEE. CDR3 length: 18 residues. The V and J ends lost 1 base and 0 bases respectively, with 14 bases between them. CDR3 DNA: TGTGCCAGCAGCGTAATGGATCAAGACTTCTCTGGGGCCAACGTCCTGACTTTC. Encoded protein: CASSVMDQDFSGANVLTF.

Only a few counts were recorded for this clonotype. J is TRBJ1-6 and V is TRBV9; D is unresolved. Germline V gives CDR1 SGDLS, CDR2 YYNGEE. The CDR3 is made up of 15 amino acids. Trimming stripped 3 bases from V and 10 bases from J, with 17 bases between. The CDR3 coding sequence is TGTGCCAGCAGCGAAGGACCGATCGAAGGGTCACCCCTCCACTTT. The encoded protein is CASSEGPIEGSPLHF.

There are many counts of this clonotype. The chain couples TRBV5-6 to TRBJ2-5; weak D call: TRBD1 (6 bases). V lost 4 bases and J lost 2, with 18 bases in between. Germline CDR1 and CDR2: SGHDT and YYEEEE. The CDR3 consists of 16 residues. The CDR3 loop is CASSGPARGVQETQYF. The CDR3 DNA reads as TGTGCCAGCAGCGGCCCCGCCAGGGGTGTACAAGAGACCCAGTACTTC.

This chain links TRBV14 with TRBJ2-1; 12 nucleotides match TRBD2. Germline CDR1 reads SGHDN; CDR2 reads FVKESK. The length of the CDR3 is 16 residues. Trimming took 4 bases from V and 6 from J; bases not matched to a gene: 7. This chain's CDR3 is CASSPQRTSGANEQFF. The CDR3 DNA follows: TGTGCCAGCAGCCCTCAACGGACTAGCGGGGCCAATGAGCAGTTCTTC.

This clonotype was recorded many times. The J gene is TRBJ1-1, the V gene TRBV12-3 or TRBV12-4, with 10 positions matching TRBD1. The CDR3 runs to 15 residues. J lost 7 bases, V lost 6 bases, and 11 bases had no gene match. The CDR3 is CASSLRTGGVGEAFF. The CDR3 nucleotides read TGTGCCAGCAGCCTCCGGACAGGGGGGGTCGGTGAAGCTTTCTTT.

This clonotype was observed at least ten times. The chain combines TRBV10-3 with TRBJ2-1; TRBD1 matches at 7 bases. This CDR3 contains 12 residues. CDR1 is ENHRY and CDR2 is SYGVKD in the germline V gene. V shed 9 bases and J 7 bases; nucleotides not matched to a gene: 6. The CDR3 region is CAIISGGNEQFF. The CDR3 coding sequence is TGTGCCATTATCTCAGGGGGAAATGAGCAGTTCTTC.